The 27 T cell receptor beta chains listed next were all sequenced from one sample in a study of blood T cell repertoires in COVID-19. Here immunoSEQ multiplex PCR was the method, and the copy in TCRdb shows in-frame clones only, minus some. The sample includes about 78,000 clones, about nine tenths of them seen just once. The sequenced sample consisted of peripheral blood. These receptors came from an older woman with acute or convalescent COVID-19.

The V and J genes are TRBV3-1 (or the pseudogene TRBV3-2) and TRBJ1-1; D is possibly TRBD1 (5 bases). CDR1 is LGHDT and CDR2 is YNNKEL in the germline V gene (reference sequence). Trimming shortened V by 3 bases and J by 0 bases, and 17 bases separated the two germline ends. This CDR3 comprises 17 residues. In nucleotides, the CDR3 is TGTGCCAGCAGCCACTCACCGGGAGCGACAGTGAACACTGAAGCTTTCTTT. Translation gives CASSHSPGATVNTEAFF.

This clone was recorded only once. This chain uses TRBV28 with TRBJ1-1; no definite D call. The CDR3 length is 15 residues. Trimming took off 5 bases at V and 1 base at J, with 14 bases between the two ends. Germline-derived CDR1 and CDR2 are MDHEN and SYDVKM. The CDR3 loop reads CASSPNEGRNTEAFF. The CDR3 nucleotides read TGTGCCAGCAGTCCCAACGAGGGCAGGAACACTGAAGCTTTCTTT. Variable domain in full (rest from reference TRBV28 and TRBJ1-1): DVKVTQSSRYLVKRTGEKVFLECVQDMDHENMFWYRQDPGLGLRLIYFSYDVKMKEKGDIPEGYSVSREKKERFSLILESASTNQTSMYLCASSPNEGRNTEAFFGQGTRLTVV.

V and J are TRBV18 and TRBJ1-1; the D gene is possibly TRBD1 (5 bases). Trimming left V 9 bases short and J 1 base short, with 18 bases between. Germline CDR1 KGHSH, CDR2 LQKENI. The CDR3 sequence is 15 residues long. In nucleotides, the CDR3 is TGTGCCAGTTTGACCGGAACCCAGGGGAACACTGAAGCTTTCTTT. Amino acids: CASLTGTQGNTEAFF.

CDR3 protein: CASSITPREGETQYF. The CDR3 DNA sequence: TGTGCCAGCAGTATTACACCCCGCGAGGGAGAGACCCAGTACTTC. The chain couples TRBV2 to TRBJ2-5, with TRBD2 as a possible D gene (5 bases). CDR1 is SNHLY and CDR2 is FYNNEI in the germline V gene. Trimming pared 5 bases from V and 4 bases from J, leaving 17 bases between. The CDR3 is made up of 15 amino acids.

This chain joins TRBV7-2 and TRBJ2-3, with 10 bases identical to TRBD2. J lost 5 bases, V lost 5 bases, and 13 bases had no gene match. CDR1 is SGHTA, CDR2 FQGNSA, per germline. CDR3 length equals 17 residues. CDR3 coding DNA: TGTGCCAGCAGCATCCGAGTTAGGGAGCGGGAGGGAGATACGCAGTATTTT. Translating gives CASSIRVREREGDTQYF.

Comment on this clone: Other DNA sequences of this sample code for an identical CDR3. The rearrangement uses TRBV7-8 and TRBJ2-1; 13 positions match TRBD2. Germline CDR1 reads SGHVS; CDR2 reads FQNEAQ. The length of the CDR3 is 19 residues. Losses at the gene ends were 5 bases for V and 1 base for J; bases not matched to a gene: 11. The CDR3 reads CASSLGSGTSGVSYNEQFF. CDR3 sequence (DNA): TGTGCCAGCAGCCTAGGATCCGGGACTAGCGGGGTTTCCTACAATGAGCAGTTCTTC.

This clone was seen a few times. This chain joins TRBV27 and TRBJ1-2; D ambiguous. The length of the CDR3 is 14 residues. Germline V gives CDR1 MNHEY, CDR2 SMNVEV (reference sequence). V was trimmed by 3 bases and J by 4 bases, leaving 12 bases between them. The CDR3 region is CASSFLDARYGYTF. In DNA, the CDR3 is TGTGCCAGCAGTTTCCTAGACGCTCGCTATGGCTACACCTTC.

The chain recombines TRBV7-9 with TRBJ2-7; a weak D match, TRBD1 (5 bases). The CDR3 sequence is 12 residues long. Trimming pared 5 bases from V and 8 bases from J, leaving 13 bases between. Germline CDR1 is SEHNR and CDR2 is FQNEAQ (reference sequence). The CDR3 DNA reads TGTGCCAGCAGCCAGGGTGGGGATCAGCAGTACTTC. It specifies CASSQGGDQQYF.

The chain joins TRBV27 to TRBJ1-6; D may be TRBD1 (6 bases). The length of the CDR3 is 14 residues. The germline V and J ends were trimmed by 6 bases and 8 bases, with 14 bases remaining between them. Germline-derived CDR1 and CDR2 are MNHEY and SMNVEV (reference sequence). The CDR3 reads CASRDSTDYSPLHF. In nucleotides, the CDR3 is TGTGCCAGCAGGGACAGCACGGACTATTCACCCCTCCACTTT.

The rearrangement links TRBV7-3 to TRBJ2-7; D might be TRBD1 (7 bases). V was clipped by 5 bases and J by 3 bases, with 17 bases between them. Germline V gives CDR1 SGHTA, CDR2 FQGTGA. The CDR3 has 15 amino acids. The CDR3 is CASSQGGEPFYEQYF. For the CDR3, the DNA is TGTGCCAGCAGCCAGGGGGGCGAGCCCTTCTACGAGCAGTACTTC.

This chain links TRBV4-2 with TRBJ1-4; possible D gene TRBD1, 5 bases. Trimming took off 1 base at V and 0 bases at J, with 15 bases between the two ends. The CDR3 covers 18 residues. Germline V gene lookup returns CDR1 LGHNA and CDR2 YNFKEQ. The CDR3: CASSQVGQDHATNEKLFF. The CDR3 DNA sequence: TGTGCCAGCAGCCAAGTGGGGCAGGACCATGCAACTAATGAAAAACTGTTTTTT.

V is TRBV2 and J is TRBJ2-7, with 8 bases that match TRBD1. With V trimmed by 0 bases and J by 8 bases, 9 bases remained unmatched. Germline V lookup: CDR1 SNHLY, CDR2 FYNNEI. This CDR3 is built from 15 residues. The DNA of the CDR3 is TGTGCCAGCAGTGAAGCGAGGACAGGGTCTCCCCAGCAGTACTTC. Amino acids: CASSEARTGSPQQYF.

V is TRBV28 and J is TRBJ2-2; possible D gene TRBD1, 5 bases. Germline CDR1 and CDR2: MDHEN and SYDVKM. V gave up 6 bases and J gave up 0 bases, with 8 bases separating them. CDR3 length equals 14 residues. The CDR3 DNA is TGTGCCAGCAGGGTAGGGGCGAACACCGGGGAGCTGTTTTTT. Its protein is CASRVGANTGELFF.

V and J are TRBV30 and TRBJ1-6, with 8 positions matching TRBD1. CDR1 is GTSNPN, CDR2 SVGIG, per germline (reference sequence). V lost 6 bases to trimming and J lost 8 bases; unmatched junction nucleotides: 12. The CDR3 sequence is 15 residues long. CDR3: CACSRGRPRDSPLHF. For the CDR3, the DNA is TGTGCCTGCAGCAGGGGGCGACCCAGGGATTCACCCCTCCACTTT.

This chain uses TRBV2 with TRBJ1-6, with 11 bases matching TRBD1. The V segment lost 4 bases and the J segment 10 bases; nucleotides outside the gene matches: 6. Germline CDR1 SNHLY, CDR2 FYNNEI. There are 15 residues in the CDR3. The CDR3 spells CASSVGTGGRSPLHF. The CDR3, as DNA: TGTGCCAGCAGTGTTGGGACAGGGGGGAGGTCACCCCTCCACTTT.

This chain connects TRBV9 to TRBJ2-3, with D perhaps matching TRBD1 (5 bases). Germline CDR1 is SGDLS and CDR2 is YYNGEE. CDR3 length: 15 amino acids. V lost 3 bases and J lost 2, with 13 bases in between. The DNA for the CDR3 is TGTGCCAGCAGCGCCCAGGGATACCCCACAGATACGCAGTATTTT. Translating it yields CASSAQGYPTDTQYF.

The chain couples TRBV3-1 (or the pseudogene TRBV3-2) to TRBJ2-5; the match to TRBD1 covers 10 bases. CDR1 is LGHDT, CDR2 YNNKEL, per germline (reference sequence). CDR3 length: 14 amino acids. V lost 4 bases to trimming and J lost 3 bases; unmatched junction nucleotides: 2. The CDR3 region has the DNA TGTGCCAGCAGCCTCGGGACAGGGGAAGAGACCCAGTACTTC. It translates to CASSLGTGEETQYF.

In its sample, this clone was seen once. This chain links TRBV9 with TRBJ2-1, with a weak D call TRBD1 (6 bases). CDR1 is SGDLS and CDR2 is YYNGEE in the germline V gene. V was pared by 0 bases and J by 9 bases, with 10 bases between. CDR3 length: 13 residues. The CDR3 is CASSVAGDREQFF. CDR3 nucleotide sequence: TGTGCCAGCAGCGTAGCAGGGGACCGTGAGCAGTTCTTC.

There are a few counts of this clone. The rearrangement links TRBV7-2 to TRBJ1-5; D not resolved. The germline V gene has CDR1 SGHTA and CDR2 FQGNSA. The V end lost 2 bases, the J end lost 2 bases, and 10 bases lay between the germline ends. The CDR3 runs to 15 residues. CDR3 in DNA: TGTGCCAGCAGCTTAACGGGATTCGGCAATCAGCCCCAGCATTTT. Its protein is CASSLTGFGNQPQHF.

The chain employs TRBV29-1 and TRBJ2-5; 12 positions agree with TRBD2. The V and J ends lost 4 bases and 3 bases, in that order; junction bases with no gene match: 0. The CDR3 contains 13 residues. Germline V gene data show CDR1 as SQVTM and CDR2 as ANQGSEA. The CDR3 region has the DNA TGCAGCGTTGGGACTAGCGGGAAAGAGACCCAGTACTTC. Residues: CSVGTSGKETQYF.

The CDR3 sequence is CASSPSTDTQYF. The CDR3 nucleotides are TGTGCCAGCAGCCCCTCCACAGATACGCAGTATTTT. This chain uses TRBV5-5 with TRBJ2-3; no reliable D call. The CDR3 spans 12 residues. Per germline, CDR1 SGHKS and CDR2 YYEKEE (reference sequence). Between the trimmed V and J ends, which lost 4 bases and 2 bases, there was a span of 5 bases.

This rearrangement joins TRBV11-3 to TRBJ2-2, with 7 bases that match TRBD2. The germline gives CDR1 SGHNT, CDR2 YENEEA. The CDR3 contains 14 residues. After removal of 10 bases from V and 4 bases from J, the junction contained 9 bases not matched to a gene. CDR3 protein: CANKTGGGTGELFF. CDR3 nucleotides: TGTGCCAACAAGACGGGGGGAGGCACCGGGGAGCTGTTTTTT.

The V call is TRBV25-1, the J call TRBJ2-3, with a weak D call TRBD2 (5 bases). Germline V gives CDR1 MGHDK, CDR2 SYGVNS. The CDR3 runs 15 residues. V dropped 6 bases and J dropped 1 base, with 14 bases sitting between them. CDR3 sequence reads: CASRDERRGTDTQYF. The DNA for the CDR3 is TGTGCCAGCAGGGATGAGCGGAGAGGCACAGATACGCAGTATTTT.

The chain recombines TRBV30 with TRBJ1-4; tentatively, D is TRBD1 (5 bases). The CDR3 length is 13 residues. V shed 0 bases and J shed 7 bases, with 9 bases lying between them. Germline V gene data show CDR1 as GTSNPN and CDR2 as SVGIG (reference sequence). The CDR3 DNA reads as TGTGCCTGGAGTGTCAGGGTTGGTGAAAAACTGTTTTTT. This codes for CAWSVRVGEKLFF.

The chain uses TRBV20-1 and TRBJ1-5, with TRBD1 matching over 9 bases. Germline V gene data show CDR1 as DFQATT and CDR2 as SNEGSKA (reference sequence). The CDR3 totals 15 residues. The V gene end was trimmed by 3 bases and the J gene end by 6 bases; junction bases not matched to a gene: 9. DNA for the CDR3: TGCAGTGCTAGTCATACAGGGGGCTGGGGTCAGCCCCAGCATTTT. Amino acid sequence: CSASHTGGWGQPQHF.

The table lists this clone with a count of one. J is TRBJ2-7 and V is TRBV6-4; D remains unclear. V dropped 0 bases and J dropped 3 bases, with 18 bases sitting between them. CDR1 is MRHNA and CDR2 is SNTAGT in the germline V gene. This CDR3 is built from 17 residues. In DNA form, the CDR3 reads TGTGCCAGCAGTGACTCGCTGTTGAAAGAAACAGACTACGAGCAGTACTTC. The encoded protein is CASSDSLLKETDYEQYF.

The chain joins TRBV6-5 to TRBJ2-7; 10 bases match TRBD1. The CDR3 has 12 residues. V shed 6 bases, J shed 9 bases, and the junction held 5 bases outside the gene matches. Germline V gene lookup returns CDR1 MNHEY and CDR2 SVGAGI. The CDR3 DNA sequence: TGTGCCAGCAGGCCGACAGGGGGCGGGCAGTACTTC. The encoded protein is CASRPTGGGQYF.